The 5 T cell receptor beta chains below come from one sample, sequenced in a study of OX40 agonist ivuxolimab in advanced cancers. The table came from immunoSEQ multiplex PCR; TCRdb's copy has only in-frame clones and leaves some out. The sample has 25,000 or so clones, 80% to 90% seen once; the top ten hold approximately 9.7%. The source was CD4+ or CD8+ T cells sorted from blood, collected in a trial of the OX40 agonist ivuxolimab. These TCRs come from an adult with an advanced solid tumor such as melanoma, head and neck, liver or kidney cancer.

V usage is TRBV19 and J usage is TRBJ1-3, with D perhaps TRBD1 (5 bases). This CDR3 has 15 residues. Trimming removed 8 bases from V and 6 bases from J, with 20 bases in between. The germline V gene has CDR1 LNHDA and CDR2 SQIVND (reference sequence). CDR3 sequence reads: CASGGIQSGSNTIYF. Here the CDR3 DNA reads TGTGCCAGTGGGGGGATCCAGAGCGGGTCAAACACCATATATTTT.

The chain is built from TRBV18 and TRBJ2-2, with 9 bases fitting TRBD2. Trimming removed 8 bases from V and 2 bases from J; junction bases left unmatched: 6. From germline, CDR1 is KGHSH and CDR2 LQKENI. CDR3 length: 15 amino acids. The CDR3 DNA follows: TGTGCCAGCGCCCGACTAGCGGATAACACCGGGGAGCTGTTTTTT. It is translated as CASARLADNTGELFF.

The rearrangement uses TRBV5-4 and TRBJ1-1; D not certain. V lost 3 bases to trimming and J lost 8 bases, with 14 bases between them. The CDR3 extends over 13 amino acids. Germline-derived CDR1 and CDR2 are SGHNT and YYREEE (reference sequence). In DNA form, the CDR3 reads TGTGCCAGCAGCTCAAACGACGGCAGGGAAGCTTTCTTT. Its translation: CASSSNDGREAFF.

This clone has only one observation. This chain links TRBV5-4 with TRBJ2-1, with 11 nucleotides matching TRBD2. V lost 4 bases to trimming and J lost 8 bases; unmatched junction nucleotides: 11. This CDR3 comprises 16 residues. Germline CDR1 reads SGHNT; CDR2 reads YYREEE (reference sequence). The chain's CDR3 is CASSRRFSGRADEQFF. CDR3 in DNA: TGTGCCAGCAGCAGGAGGTTTAGCGGGAGGGCCGATGAGCAGTTCTTC.

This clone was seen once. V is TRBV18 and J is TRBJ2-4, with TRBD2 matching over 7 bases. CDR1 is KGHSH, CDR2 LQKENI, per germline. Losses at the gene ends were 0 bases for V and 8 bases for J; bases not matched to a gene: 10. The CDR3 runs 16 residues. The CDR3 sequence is CASSPPGGARSDIQYF. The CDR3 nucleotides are TGTGCCAGCTCACCACCGGGAGGGGCGCGTTCAGACATTCAGTACTTC.